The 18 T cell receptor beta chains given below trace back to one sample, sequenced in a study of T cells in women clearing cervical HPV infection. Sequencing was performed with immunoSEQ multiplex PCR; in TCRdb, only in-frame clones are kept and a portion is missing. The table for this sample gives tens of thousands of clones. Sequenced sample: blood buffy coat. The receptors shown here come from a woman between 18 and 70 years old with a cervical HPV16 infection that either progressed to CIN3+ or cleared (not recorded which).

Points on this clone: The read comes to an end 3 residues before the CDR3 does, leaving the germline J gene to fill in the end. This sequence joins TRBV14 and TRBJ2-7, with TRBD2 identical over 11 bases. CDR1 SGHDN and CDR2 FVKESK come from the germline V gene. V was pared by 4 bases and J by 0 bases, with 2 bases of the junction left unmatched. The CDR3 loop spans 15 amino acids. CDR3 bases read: TGTGCCAGCAGCCCGACTAGCGGGAACTCCTACGAG. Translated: CASSPTSGNSYE. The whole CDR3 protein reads CASSPTSGNSYEQYF.

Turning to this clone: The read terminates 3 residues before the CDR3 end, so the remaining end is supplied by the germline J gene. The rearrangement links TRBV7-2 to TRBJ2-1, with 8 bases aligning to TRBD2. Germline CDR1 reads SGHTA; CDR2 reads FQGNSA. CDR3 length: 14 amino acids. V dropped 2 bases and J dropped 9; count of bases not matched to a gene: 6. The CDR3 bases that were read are TGTGCCAGCAGCTTATGGGACGCGGGGGGTGAG. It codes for CASSLWDAGGE. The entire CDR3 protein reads CASSLWDAGGEQFF.

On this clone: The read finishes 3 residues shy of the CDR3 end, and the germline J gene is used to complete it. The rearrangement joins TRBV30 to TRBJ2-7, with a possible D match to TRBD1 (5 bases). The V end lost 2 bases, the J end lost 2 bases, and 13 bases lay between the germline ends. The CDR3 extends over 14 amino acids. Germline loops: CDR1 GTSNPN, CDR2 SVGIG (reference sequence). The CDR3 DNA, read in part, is TGTGCCTGGAGTCCGGTAGACAGCCCCTACGAG. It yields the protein CAWSPVDSPYE. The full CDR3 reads CAWSPVDSPYEQYF.

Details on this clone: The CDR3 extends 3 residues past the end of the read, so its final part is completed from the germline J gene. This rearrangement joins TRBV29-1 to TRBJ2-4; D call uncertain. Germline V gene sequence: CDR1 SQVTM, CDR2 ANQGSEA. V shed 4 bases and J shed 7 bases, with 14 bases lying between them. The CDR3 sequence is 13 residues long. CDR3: CSVVTGRDNIQYF. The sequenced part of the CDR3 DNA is TGCAGCGTTGTAACGGGTAGAGACAACATT.

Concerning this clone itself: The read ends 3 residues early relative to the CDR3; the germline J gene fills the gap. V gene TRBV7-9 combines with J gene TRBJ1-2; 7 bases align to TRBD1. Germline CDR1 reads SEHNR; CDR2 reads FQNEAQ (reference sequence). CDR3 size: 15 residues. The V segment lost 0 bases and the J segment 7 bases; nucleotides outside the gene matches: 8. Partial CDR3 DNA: TGTGCCAGCAGCTTAGCCTTAACAGGGGAGGCTGGC. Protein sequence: CASSLALTGEAG. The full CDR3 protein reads CASSLALTGEAGYTF.

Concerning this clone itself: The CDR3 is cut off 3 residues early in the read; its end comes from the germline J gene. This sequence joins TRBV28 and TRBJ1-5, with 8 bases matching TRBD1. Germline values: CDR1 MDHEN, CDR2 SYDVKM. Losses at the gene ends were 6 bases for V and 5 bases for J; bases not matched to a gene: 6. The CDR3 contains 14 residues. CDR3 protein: CASRYRGNDQPQHF. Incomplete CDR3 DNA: TGTGCCAGCAGATACAGGGGGAACGATCAGCCC. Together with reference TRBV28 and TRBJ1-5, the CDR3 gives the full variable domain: DVKVTQSSRYLVKRTGEKVFLECVQDMDHENMFWYRQDPGLGLRLIYFSYDVKMKEKGDIPEGYSVSREKKERFSLILESASTNQTSMYLCASRYRGNDQPQHFGDGTRLSIL.

The sequenced CDR3 bases are TGCGCCAGCAGTTCCGACAGGGTGGCCTACAATGAG. It translates to CASSSDRVAYNE. The whole CDR3 sequence reads CASSSDRVAYNEQFF. The V call is TRBV5-1, the J call TRBJ2-1, with TRBD1 matching over 7 bases. The read ends 3 residues early relative to the CDR3; the germline J gene fills the gap. The CDR3 is made up of 15 amino acids. V trimming: 5 bases; J trimming: 2 bases; junction bases outside the gene matches: 7. CDR1 SGHRS and CDR2 YFSETQ come from the germline V gene.

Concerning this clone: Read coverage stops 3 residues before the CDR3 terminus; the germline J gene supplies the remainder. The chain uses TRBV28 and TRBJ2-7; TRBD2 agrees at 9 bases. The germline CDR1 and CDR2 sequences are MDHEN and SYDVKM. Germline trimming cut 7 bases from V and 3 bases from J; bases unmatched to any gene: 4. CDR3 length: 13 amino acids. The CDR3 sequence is CASKRGVYYEQYF. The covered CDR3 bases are TGTGCCAGCAAGCGGGGGGTCTACTACGAG.

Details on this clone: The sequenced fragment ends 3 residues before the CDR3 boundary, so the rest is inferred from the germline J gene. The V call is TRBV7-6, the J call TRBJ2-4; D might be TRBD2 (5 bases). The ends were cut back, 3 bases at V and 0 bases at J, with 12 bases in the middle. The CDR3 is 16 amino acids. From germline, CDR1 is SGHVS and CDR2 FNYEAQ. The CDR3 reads CASSLRGPLAKNIQYF. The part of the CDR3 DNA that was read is TGTGCCAGCAGCTTGCGCGGGCCCCTAGCCAAAAACATT.

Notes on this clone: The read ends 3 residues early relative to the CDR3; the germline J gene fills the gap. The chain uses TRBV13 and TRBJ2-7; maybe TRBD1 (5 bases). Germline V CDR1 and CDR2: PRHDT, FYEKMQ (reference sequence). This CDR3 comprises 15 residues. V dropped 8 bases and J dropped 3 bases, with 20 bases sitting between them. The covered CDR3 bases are TGTGCCAGCGGCCGACAAGGGCAGGGAATCTACGAG. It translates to CASGRQGQGIYE. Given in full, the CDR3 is CASGRQGQGIYEQYF.

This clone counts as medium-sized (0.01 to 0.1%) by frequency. This CDR3 is CATLPFFRGVPLHF. The CDR3 DNA, read in part, is TGTGCCACCTTACCATTTTTTCGAGGGGTGCCC. This chain connects TRBV24-1 to TRBJ1-6; TRBD1 is a possible D gene (5 bases). Sequencing ends 3 residues short of the CDR3 end; the germline J gene provides the rest. This CDR3 has 14 amino acids. Germline CDR1 KGHDR, CDR2 SFDVKD.

CDR3 DNA (partial): TGTGCCACCCGACGGCGAGCGGGAGAGGTTAGAGACAATGAG. Translation gives CATRRRAGEVRDNE. The whole CDR3 reads CATRRRAGEVRDNEQFF. The chain employs TRBV19 and TRBJ2-1, with TRBD2 matching 8 bases. The read comes to an end 3 residues before the CDR3 does, leaving the germline J gene to fill in the end. The CDR3 has 17 amino acids. The V segment lost 10 bases and the J segment 5 bases; nucleotides outside the gene matches: 19. Germline V gene lookup returns CDR1 LNHDA and CDR2 SQIVND (reference sequence).

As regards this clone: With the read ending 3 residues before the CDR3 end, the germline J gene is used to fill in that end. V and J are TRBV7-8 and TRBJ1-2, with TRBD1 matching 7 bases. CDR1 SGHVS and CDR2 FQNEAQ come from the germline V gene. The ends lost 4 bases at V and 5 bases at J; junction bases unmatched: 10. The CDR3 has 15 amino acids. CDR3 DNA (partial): TGTGCCAGCAGCTGGGGACACGGGACAGCTTATGGC. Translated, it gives CASSWGHGTAYG. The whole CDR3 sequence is CASSWGHGTAYGYTF.

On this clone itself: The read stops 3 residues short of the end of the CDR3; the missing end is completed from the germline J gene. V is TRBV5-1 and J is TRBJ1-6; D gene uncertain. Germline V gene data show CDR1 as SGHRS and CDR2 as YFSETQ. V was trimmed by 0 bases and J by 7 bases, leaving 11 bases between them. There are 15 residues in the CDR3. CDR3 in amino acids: CASSLVQVPNSPLHF. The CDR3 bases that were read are TGCGCCAGCAGCTTGGTTCAGGTCCCCAATTCACCC.

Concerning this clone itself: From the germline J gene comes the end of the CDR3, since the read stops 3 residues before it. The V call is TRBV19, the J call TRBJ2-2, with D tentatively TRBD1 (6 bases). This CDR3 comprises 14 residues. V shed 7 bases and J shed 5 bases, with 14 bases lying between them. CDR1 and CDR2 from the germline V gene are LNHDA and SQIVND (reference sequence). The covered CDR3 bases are TGTGCCAGTACTCTTGACAGGTGGACCGGGGAG. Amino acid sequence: CASTLDRWTGE. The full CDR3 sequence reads CASTLDRWTGELFF.

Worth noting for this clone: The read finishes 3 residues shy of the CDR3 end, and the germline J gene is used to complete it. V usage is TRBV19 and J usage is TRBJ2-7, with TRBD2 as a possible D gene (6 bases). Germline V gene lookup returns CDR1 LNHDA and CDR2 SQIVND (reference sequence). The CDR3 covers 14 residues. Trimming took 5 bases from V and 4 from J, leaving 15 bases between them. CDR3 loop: CASSSGGAGYEQYF. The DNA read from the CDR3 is TGTGCCAGTAGTTCGGGCGGGGCAGGGTACGAG. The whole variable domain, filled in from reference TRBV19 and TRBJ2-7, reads DGGITQSPKYLFRKEGQNVTLSCEQNLNHDAMYWYRQDPGQGLRLIYYSQIVNDFQKGDIAEGYSVSREKKESFPLTVTSAQKNPTAFYLCASSSGGAGYEQYFGPGTRLTVT.

Incomplete CDR3 DNA: TGTGCCAGCGAGAGTGCGGGCTGGGGTACTGAA. This sequence encodes CASESAGWGTE. The CDR3 in its entirety is CASESAGWGTEAFF. This chain connects TRBV2 to TRBJ1-1; D is undetermined. The read stops 3 residues short of the end of the CDR3; the missing end is completed from the germline J gene. This CDR3 is built from 14 residues. Germline loops: CDR1 SNHLY, CDR2 FYNNEI. The V and J ends lost 8 bases and 5 bases respectively, with 18 bases between them. Combining the CDR3 with reference TRBV2 and TRBJ1-1 gives the whole variable domain EPEVTQTPSHQVTQMGQEVILRCVPISNHLYFYWYRQILGQKVEFLVSFYNNEISEKSEIFDDQFSVERPDGSNFTLKIRSTKLEDSAMYFCASESAGWGTEAFFGQGTRLTVV.

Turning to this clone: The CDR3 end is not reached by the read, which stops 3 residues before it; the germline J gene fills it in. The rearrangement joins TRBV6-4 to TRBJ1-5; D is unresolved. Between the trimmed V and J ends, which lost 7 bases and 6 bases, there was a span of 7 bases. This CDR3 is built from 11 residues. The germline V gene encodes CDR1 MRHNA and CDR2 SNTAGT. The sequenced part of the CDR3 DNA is TGTGCCAGCAACCCTAGTCAGCCC. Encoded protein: CASNPSQP. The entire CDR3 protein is CASNPSQPQHF.